The 11 T cell receptor beta chains below come from one sample, sequenced in a study of cytomegalovirus exposure and HLA in healthy donors. PCR used 60 Vbeta primers and 13 Jbeta primers. Clones were sequenced by immunoSEQ multiplex PCR, and TCRdb holds only the in-frame ones, with some missing. The sample contains about 82,000 clones, around four fifths of which appear only once. The sequenced material came from PBMCs. All receptors come from a woman aged 45-65 years in good health and CMV-seropositive.

This clone has just a few counts. CDR3 amino acids: CASSEAGGYGYTF. CDR3 nucleotide sequence: TGTGCCAGCAGTGAGGCAGGGGGCTATGGCTACACCTTC. The chain joins TRBV25-1 to TRBJ1-2; 7 bases agree with TRBD1. There are 13 residues in the CDR3. Looked up from germline, CDR1 is MGHDK and CDR2 is SYGVNS. The J segment lost 4 bases and the V segment lost 3 bases, leaving 2 bases of the junction unmatched.

This clone was seen a handful of times. This rearrangement joins TRBV2 to TRBJ1-1; 7 bases are a match to TRBD1. The CDR3 is 15 amino acids. Germline CDR1 SNHLY, CDR2 FYNNEI. Losses at the gene ends were 5 bases for V and 0 bases for J; bases not matched to a gene: 6. The CDR3 nucleotides are TGTGCCAGCAGTCCTTTGACAGGGTTGAACACTGAAGCTTTCTTT. This codes for CASSPLTGLNTEAFF.

The chain has TRBV6-6 and TRBJ1-1, with D tentatively TRBD1 (6 bases). Trimming removed 6 bases at V and 1 base at J, with 12 bases between. The CDR3 contains 14 residues. The germline CDR1 and CDR2 sequences are MNHNY and SVGAGI (reference sequence). The CDR3 DNA is TGTGCCAGCAGCCTACTGACAGGGAACACTGAAGCTTTCTTT. Translating gives CASSLLTGNTEAFF.

Turning to this clone: The junction differs from germline at one of its ends, possibly a read error. V gene TRBV5-6 combines with J gene TRBJ1-1; no reliable D call. The CDR3 has 14 amino acids. CDR1 SGHDT and CDR2 YYEEEE come from the germline V gene. CDR3 sequence reads: CASGFKLLNTEAFF. The CDR3 DNA is TGTGCCAGCGGCTTCAAGCTTCTGAACACTGAAGCTTTCTTT.

This chain joins TRBV6-5 and TRBJ1-1; D unclear. Trimming took 5 bases from V and 10 from J, leaving 17 bases between them. The CDR3 spans 13 residues. Germline V gene lookup returns CDR1 MNHEY and CDR2 SVGAGI. This CDR3 is CASSESGRYRAFF. The CDR3 DNA reads TGTGCCAGCAGTGAGAGCGGCCGGTATAGAGCTTTCTTT.

The sample holds a few counts of this clone. The chain carries TRBV30 and TRBJ2-7; 10 bases are a match to TRBD1. The CDR3 loop spans 15 amino acids. The germline V gene encodes CDR1 GTSNPN and CDR2 SVGIG (reference sequence). After removal of 0 bases from V and 2 bases from J, the junction contained 4 bases not matched to a gene. Written as DNA, the CDR3 is TGTGCCTGGAGTGTACTGACAGGGGGCCCCTACGAGCAGTACTTC. Encoded protein: CAWSVLTGGPYEQYF.

The gene calls are TRBV7-2 and TRBJ1-2, with 11 bases lining up with TRBD1. With 6 bases clipped from V and 7 bases from J, the junction kept 4 bases outside the gene matches. This CDR3 is built from 13 residues. Looked up from germline, CDR1 is SGHTA and CDR2 is FQGNSA. The CDR3 DNA is TGTGCCAGCAGTGGACAGGGGGCATCTGGCTACACCTTC. The encoded protein is CASSGQGASGYTF.

The CDR3 DNA reads TGTGCCAGCAGCTTAAAGCCAGGTAACACTGAAGCTTTCTTT. Translating it yields CASSLKPGNTEAFF. The chain is built from TRBV11-2 and TRBJ1-1; no clear D gene. Germline V lookup: CDR1 SGHAT, CDR2 FQNNGV. The V end lost 2 bases, the J end lost 2 bases, and 9 bases lay between the germline ends. The CDR3 loop spans 14 amino acids.

The J gene is TRBJ2-1, the V gene TRBV5-1; 9 bases fit TRBD2. Per the germline V gene, CDR1 is SGHRS and CDR2 is YFSETQ. The trim removed 0 bases at V and 4 bases at J, leaving 2 bases unmatched. The CDR3 extends over 15 amino acids. DNA of the CDR3: TGCGCCAGCAGCTTGGCGACTAGCGGTTACAATGAGCAGTTCTTC. Translated, it gives CASSLATSGYNEQFF.

This clone is medium-sized in the sample. The J gene is TRBJ1-2, the V gene TRBV7-8, with a possible D match to TRBD1 (5 bases). CDR1 and CDR2 from the germline V gene are SGHVS and FQNEAQ. CDR3 size: 14 residues. Trimming removed 3 bases at V and 4 bases at J, with 12 bases between. The CDR3 reads CASSFGQGFYGYTF. The CDR3 region has the DNA TGTGCCAGCAGCTTTGGGCAGGGATTCTATGGCTACACCTTC.

This clone was seen a few times. The chain carries TRBV11-2 and TRBJ2-5; a weak D match, TRBD2 (6 bases). The CDR3 is 14 residues long. Trimming cost V 0 bases and J 4 bases, with 9 bases left between them. Germline V lookup: CDR1 SGHAT, CDR2 FQNNGV. CDR3 sequence reads: CASSLDLAAETQYF. The DNA of the CDR3 is TGTGCCAGCAGCTTAGATTTAGCGGCAGAGACCCAGTACTTC.